A selection of T cell receptor beta chains follows, all from one sample in a study of cytomegalovirus exposure and HLA in healthy donors. TCRdb's copy holds only in-frame clones and misses some; the assay was immunoSEQ multiplex PCR. The repertoire has around 170,000 clones, over 75% of them found once; the top ten carry under 2.5%. Material for sequencing was PBMCs. The receptor set was obtained from a man aged 55 to 70 in good health and CMV-seronegative. Each CDR3 is given with its conserved first and last residue. The order of the fields is clone size, D gene, J gene, V gene, CDR3 protein. A D gene is named only where the DNA matches it firmly. Size tells how often a clone was seen (once, few, many) or the class of an expanded clone, and some rows leave it out.

NA TRBD1 TRBJ2-7 TRBV7-9 CASSPRQGRFYEQYF
many TRBD1 TRBJ1-4 TRBV9 CASSVRGQGDEKLFF
NA NA TRBJ1-4 TRBV2 CASRVTGSNHEKLFF
NA TRBD1 TRBJ2-1 TRBV18 CASTTGTGDSHEQFF
few TRBD2 TRBJ2-3 TRBV6-4 CATLAGGSSTDTQYF
NA TRBD2 TRBJ2-5 TRBV5-4 CASSLGGGRETQYF
NA NA TRBJ2-4 TRBV28 CASSKEGLAKNIQYF
NA NA TRBJ1-5 TRBV28 CASSLPGSNQPQHF
NA NA TRBJ1-3 TRBV7-2 CASSLTGTRAGNTIYF
NA NA TRBJ1-4 TRBV6-1 CASTLGQIPNEKLFF
NA TRBD1 TRBJ1-2 TRBV5-4 CASSLWGGWTGNYGYTF
NA NA TRBJ1-2 TRBV5-6 CASRNIPHGYTF
NA TRBD1 TRBJ2-3 TRBV2 CASSGTGMADTQYF
NA TRBD1 TRBJ2-7 TRBV9 CASSARDRDHEQYF
once NA TRBJ1-2 TRBV6-6 CASSPIKQVNYGYTF
NA NA TRBJ1-3 TRBV6-1 CASSEGIYSGNTIYF